Each of the 13 T cell receptor beta chains below was sequenced from the same sample in a study of response to subunit inactivated influenza vaccine. In TCRdb, the RT-PCR reads were re-called with MiXCR into one record per CDR3 protein. The table lists hundreds of thousands of distinct CDR3 sequences, around a sixth of them singletons. The material sequenced was PBMCs from blood, taken around 5 days after vaccination. The receptors originated from a man aged 50 to 60 who received an inactivated influenza vaccine.

This clonotype appeared a few times. The chain combines TRBV7-2 with TRBJ2-1; 10 bases are shared with TRBD1. The junction had 8 bases not matched to a gene; V was cut back by 6 bases and J by 6 bases. This CDR3 has 15 amino acids. Per germline, CDR1 SGHTA and CDR2 FQGNSA. In nucleotides, the CDR3 is TGTGCCAGCAGACAACCGGGACAGGGGAGCAATGAGCAGTTCTTC. Amino acids: CASRQPGQGSNEQFF.

This clonotype appeared many times. This chain connects TRBV12-3 or TRBV12-4 to TRBJ1-2, with D possibly being TRBD1 (5 bases). Trimming stripped 8 bases from V and 4 bases from J, with 17 bases between. The CDR3 contains 14 residues. The CDR3 nucleotides are TGTGCCAGCGGAACTCTCAGGGAAGGCTATGGCTACACCTTC. Its protein product is CASGTLREGYGYTF.

This CDR3 reads CASSYDGSNTGELFF. The CDR3 DNA sequence: TGTGCCAGCAGTTACGACGGATCGAACACCGGGGAGCTGTTTTTT. V gene TRBV6-5 combines with J gene TRBJ2-2; D uncertain. The germline V gene has CDR1 MNHEY and CDR2 SVGAGI. V lost 2 bases and J lost 0, with 7 bases in between. The CDR3 has 15 amino acids.

This chain links TRBV29-1 with TRBJ2-7, with D maybe TRBD1 (6 bases). Germline V gene sequence: CDR1 SQVTM, CDR2 ANQGSEA. Trimming stripped 6 bases from V and 2 bases from J, with 14 bases between. The CDR3 consists of 13 residues. CDR3 protein: CSVGTLLTYEQYF. The CDR3 DNA is TGCAGCGTGGGGACACTACTCACCTACGAGCAGTACTTC.

The chain has TRBV7-2 and TRBJ2-3; 14 positions agree with TRBD2. The CDR3 covers 16 residues. V was pared by 5 bases and J by 7 bases, with 8 bases of the junction left unmatched. CDR1 and CDR2 (germline): SGHTA, FQGNSA. CDR3 sequence reads: CASSHGLAGGRNTQYF. CDR3 DNA: TGTGCCAGCAGCCACGGACTAGCGGGAGGCCGGAATACGCAGTATTTT.

The chain has TRBV4-3 and TRBJ2-6; no reliable D call. The CDR3 spans 16 residues. The germline CDR1 and CDR2 sequences are LGHNA and YSLEER. The V and J ends lost 1 base and 2 bases respectively, with 9 bases between them. CDR3 region: CASSQALGPGANVLTF. Here the CDR3 DNA reads TGCGCCAGCAGCCAAGCTTTAGGTCCTGGGGCCAACGTCCTGACTTTC.

The CDR3 loop reads CSAAPSGLDGTQYF. The CDR3, as DNA: TGCAGCGCTGCCCCCTCAGGGCTTGACGGGACCCAGTACTTC. The chain couples TRBV29-1 to TRBJ2-5, with D perhaps TRBD1 (5 bases). Germline assignment: CDR1 SQVTM and CDR2 ANQGSEA. V was clipped by 7 bases and J by 7 bases, with 22 bases between them. The CDR3 totals 14 residues.

The CDR3 reads CASRAGQVNTEAFF. DNA of the CDR3: TGTGCCAGCAGAGCGGGACAGGTTAACACTGAAGCTTTCTTT. The chain is built from TRBV6-2 or TRBV6-3 and TRBJ1-1; the match to TRBD1 covers 8 bases. CDR3 length: 14 amino acids. Germline CDR1 is MNHEY and CDR2 is SVGEGT. J gave up 2 bases and V 6 bases, and 5 bases lay outside the gene matches.

The genes are TRBV27 and TRBJ2-2; D gene uncertain. This CDR3 contains 16 residues. V was cut by 3 bases and J by 2 bases, with 13 bases left in between. The V gene's germline CDR1 is MNHEY and CDR2 SMNVEV (reference sequence). The CDR3 is CASSLAGRFNTGELFF. The CDR3 DNA is TGTGCCAGCAGTTTGGCAGGCAGGTTTAACACCGGGGAGCTGTTTTTT.

CDR3 protein: CASTDQVGTGGSPLHF. In nucleotides, the CDR3 is TGTGCCAGCACCGATCAGGTCGGGACAGGGGGCTCACCCCTCCACTTT. The chain joins TRBV6-1 to TRBJ1-6; 12 bases are a match to TRBD1. The trim removed 7 bases at V and 10 bases at J, leaving 11 bases unmatched. The germline V gene encodes CDR1 MNHNS and CDR2 SASEGT. The CDR3 extends over 16 amino acids.

This clonotype was counted a few times. The V call is TRBV5-1, the J call TRBJ1-1, with 10 nucleotides matching TRBD1. The CDR3 totals 14 residues. V dropped 5 bases and J dropped 7; count of bases not matched to a gene: 8. Germline CDR1 and CDR2: SGHRS and YFSETQ. The CDR3 reads CASRRSGTGVEAFF. The CDR3 coding sequence is TGCGCCAGCAGAAGGTCGGGGACAGGGGTTGAAGCTTTCTTT.

The table lists this clonotype with a few counts. The chain combines TRBV6-5 with TRBJ1-1; D not resolved. The CDR3 runs 17 residues. V was trimmed by 2 bases and J by 6 bases, leaving 22 bases between them. Germline CDR1 is MNHEY and CDR2 is SVGAGI. CDR3 region: CASSYPTDGRLSSEAFF. The DNA of the CDR3 is TGTGCCAGCAGTTACCCTACGGACGGCAGGCTTTCCTCTGAAGCTTTCTTT.

The chain uses TRBV10-3 and TRBJ1-2, with 8 bases identical to TRBD1. Germline CDR1 reads ENHRY; CDR2 reads SYGVKD. J lost 0 bases, V lost 9 bases, and 6 bases had no gene match. There are 14 residues in the CDR3. This chain's CDR3 is CAIQGDATNYGYTF. The CDR3 DNA is TGTGCCATACAGGGGGACGCAACTAACTATGGCTACACCTTC.